This TCR beta chain came from a study of tumor-infiltrating lymphocytes in oesophageal squamous cell carcinoma. The V end lost 5 bases, the J end lost 0 bases, and 8 bases lay between the germline ends. Per germline, CDR1 SGHVS and CDR2 FNYEAQ. The CDR3 extends over 15 amino acids. TCRdb analysed the PCR reads with MiXCR anew, one entry per CDR3 protein. Here the sample spans approximately 12,000 distinct CDR3 sequences, under 60% being singletons. This sequence originates from a male donor with esophageal squamous cell carcinoma. The sample was esophageal tumor tissue. The rearrangement joins TRBV7-6 to TRBJ2-6; D uncertain. CDR3 sequence: CASSTVFSGANVLTF. CDR3 nucleotides: TGTGCCAGCAGCACAGTGTTCTCTGGGGCCAACGTCCTGACTTTC.